This T cell receptor (beta chain) emerged from a study of CD8 T cells in Susac syndrome. Random hexamers were used to reverse transcribe an amount of roughly 0.5 to 1 ug RNA. Multiplex immunoSEQ PCR targeted 54 Vbeta and 13 Jbeta TCR beta segments. TCRdb processed the immunoSEQ multiplex PCR reads anew with MiXCR; each CDR3 protein has one entry. Found here are about 180,000 distinct CDR3 sequences, approximately 94% of them singletons; the top ten hold approximately 0.1%. The source is a human donor with multiple sclerosis. The sequenced material came from CD4+ T cells from PBMCs.

In DNA form, the CDR3 reads TGCAGCGTACGGACAGGGGGCTATGGAAACACCATATATTTT. This codes for CSVRTGGYGNTIYF. The chain uses TRBV29-1 and TRBJ1-3; 11 nucleotides align to TRBD1. J gave up 3 bases and V 6 bases, and 4 bases lay outside the gene matches. Germline V gives CDR1 SQVTM, CDR2 ANQGSEA. This CDR3 is 14 amino acids long.